This T cell receptor (beta chain) was sequenced in a study of shared clonotypes between healthy human individuals. TCRdb's copy holds only in-frame clones and misses some; the assay was immunoSEQ multiplex PCR. The profile shows about 990,000 clones, approximately 80% of them singletons. The sample holds one count of this clone. This CDR3 spans 15 amino acids. Trimming stripped 5 bases from V and 2 bases from J, with 12 bases between. The germline V gene has CDR1 SGHTA and CDR2 FQGTGA. This clonotype was obtained from a man aged 18 to 35 in good health. Some clones in this sample may be carry-over from other donors' samples. The V gene is TRBV7-3, the J gene TRBJ2-2; D may be TRBD2 (5 bases). The sample consisted of memory CD4+ T cells from PBMCs. The subset was: CD45RA-negative fraction. The CDR3 protein is CASSPDGVNTGELFF. CDR3 coding DNA: TGTGCCAGCAGCCCCGACGGGGTTAACACCGGGGAGCTGTTTTTT.